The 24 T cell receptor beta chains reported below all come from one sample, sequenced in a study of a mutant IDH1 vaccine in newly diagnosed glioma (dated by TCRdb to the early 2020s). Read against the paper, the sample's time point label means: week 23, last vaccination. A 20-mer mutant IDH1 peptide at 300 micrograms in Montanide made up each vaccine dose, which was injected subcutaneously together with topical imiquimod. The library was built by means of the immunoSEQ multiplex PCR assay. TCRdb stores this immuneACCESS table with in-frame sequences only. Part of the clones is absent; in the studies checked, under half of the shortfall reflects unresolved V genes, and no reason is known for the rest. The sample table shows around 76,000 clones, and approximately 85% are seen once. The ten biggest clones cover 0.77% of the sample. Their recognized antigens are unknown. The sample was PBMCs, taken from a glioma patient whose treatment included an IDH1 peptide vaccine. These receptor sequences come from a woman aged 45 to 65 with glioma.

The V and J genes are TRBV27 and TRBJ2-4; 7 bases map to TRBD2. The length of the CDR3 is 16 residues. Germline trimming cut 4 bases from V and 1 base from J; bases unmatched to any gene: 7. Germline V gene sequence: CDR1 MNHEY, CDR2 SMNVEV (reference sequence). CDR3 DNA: TGTGCCAGCAGTTCCCCCGGGCGGGAGGCCAAAAACATTCAGTACTTC. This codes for CASSSPGREAKNIQYF.

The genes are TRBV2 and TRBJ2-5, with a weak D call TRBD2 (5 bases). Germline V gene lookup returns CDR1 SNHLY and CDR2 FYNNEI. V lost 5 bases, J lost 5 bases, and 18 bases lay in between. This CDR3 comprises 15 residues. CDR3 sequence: CASSQLGFLEETQYF. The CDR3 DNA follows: TGTGCCAGCAGTCAACTAGGATTCCTGGAGGAGACCCAGTACTTC.

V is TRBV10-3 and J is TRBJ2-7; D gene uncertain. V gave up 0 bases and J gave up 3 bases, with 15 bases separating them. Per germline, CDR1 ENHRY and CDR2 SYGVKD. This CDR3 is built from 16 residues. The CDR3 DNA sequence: TGTGCCATCAGTGAGTCCGGCAGGCCTCTCGACTACGAGCAGTACTTC. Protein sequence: CAISESGRPLDYEQYF.

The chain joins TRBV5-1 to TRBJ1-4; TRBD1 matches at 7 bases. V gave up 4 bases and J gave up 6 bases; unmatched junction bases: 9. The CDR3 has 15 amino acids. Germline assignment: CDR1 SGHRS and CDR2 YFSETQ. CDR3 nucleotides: TGCGCCAGCAGCGGAGAACAGGGGTTTGATGAAAAACTGTTTTTT. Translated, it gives CASSGEQGFDEKLFF. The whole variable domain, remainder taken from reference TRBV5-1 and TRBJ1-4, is KAGVTQTPRYLIKTRGQQVTLSCSPISGHRSVSWYQQTPGQGLQFLFEYFSETQRNKGNFPGRFSGRQFSNSRSEMNVSTLELGDSALYLCASSGEQGFDEKLFFGSGTQLSVL.

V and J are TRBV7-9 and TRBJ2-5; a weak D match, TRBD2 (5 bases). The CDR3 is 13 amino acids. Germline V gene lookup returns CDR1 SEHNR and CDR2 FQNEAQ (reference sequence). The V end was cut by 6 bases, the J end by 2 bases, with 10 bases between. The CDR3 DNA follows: TGTGCCAGCAGTCCCAGCGGTCAAGAGACCCAGTACTTC. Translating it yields CASSPSGQETQYF. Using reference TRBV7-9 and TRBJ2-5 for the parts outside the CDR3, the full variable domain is DTGVSQNPRHKITKRGQNVTFRCDPISEHNRLYWYRQTLGQGPEFLTYFQNEAQLEKSRLLSDRFSAERPKGSFSTLEIQRTEQGDSAMYLCASSPSGQETQYFGPGTRLLVL.

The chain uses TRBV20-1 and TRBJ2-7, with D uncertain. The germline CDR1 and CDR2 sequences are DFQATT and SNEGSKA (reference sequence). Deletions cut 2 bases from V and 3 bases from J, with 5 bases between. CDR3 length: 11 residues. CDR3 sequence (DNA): TGCAGTGCTAGAAGGAGCTACGAGCAGTACTTC. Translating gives CSARRSYEQYF.

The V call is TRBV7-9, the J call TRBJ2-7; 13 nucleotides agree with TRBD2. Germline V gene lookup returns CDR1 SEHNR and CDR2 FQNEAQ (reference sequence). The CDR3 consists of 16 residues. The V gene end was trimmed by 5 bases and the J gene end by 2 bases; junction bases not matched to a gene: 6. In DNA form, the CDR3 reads TGTGCCAGCAGCCCCCGGACTAGCGGGAGACCCTACGAGCAGTACTTC. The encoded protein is CASSPRTSGRPYEQYF.

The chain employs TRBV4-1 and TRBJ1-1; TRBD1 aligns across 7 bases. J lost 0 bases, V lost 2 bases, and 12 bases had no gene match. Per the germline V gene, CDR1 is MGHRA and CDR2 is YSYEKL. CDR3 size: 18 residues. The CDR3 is CASSQLTGTVRMNTEAFF. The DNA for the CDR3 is TGCGCCAGCAGCCAACTTACCGGGACAGTCAGGATGAACACTGAAGCTTTCTTT.

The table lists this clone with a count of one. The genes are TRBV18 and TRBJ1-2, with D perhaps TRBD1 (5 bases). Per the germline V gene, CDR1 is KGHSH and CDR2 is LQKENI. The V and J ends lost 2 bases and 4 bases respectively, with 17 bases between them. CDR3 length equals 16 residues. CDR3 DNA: TGTGCCAGCTCACCAATGGAACCAGGGTCTACCTATGGCTACACCTTC. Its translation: CASSPMEPGSTYGYTF.

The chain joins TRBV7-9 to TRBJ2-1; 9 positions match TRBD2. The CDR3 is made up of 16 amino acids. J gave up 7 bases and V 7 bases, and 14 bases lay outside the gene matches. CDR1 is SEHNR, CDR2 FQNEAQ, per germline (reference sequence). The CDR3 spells CASIRGREGPGNEQFF. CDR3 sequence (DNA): TGTGCCAGCATCCGTGGGCGGGAGGGCCCGGGAAATGAGCAGTTCTTC.

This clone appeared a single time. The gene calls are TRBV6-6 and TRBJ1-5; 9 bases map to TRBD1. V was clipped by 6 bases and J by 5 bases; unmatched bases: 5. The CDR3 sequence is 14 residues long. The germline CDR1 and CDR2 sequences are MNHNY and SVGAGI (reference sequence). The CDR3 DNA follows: TGTGCCAGCAGAGACAGGGGGGGGGATCAGCCCCAGCATTTT. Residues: CASRDRGGDQPQHF.

CDR3 amino acids: CASSIDRGLGYTF. As DNA, the CDR3 is TGTGCCAGTAGTATCGACAGGGGGCTTGGCTACACCTTC. The chain couples TRBV19 to TRBJ1-2; 10 nucleotides line up with TRBD1. V was clipped by 3 bases and J by 7 bases; unmatched bases: 2. CDR3 length: 13 amino acids. Germline CDR1 is LNHDA and CDR2 is SQIVND (reference sequence). Filled out from reference TRBV19 and TRBJ1-2, the complete variable domain reads DGGITQSPKYLFRKEGQNVTLSCEQNLNHDAMYWYRQDPGQGLRLIYYSQIVNDFQKGDIAEGYSVSREKKESFPLTVTSAQKNPTAFYLCASSIDRGLGYTFGSGTRLTVV.

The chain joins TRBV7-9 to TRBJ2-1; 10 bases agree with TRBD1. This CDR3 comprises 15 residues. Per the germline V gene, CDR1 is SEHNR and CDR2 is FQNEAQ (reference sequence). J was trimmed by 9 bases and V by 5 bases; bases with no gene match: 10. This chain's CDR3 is CASSLPTGGGGEQFF. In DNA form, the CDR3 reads TGTGCCAGCAGCCTTCCGACAGGGGGCGGGGGTGAGCAGTTCTTC.

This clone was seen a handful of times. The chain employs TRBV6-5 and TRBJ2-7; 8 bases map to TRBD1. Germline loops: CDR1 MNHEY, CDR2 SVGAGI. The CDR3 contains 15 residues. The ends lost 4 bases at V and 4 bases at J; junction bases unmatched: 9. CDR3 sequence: CASSFHQGAGYEQYF. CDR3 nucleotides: TGTGCCAGCAGTTTCCACCAGGGGGCCGGGTACGAGCAGTACTTC.

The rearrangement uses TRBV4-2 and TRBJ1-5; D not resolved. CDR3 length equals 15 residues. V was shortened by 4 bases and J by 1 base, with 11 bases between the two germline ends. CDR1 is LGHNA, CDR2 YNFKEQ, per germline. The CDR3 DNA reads TGTGCCAGCAGCCTTGAAAAAGAAAGCAATCAGCCCCAGCATTTT. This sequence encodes CASSLEKESNQPQHF.

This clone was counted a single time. CDR3 in amino acids: CASSYSEVVNSPLHF. As DNA, the CDR3 is TGTGCCAGCAGTTACTCTGAGGTGGTGAATTCACCCCTCCACTTT. The genes are TRBV6-5 and TRBJ1-6; D not resolved. The length of the CDR3 is 15 residues. V was pared by 0 bases and J by 7 bases, with 10 bases between. Germline CDR1 MNHEY, CDR2 SVGAGI.

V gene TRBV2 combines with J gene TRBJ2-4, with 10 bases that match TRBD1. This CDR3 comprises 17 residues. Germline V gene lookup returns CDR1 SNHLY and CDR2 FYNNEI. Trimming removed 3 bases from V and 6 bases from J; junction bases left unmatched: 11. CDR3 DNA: TGTGCCAGCAGTGAGGGACAGGGGCTTCTCTCAGGAAACATTCAGTACTTC. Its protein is CASSEGQGLLSGNIQYF.

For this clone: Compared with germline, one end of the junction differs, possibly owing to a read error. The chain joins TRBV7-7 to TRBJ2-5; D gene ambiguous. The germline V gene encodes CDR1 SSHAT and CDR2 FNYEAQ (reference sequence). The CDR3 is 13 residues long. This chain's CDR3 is CASSRTAPETQYF. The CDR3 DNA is TGTGCTAGCAGTCGGACGGCCCCAGAGACCCAGTACTTC.

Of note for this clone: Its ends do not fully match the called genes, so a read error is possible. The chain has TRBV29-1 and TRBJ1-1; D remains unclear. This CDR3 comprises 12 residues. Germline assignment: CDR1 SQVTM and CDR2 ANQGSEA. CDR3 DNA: TGCAGCGTTGCCCGGCGGAACACTGAAGCTCTCTTT. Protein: CSVARRNTEALF.

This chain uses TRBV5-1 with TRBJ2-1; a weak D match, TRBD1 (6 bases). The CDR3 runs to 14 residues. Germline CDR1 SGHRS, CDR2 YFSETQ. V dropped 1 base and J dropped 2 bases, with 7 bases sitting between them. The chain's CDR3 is CASSLTGTYNEQFF. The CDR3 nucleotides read TGCGCCAGCAGCTTGACAGGGACCTACAATGAGCAGTTCTTC.

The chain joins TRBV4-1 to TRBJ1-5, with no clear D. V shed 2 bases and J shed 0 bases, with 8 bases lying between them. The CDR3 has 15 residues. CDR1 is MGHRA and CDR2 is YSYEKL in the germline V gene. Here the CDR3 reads CASSQYRDSNQPQHF. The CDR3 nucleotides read TGCGCCAGCAGCCAATATAGGGATAGCAATCAGCCCCAGCATTTT.

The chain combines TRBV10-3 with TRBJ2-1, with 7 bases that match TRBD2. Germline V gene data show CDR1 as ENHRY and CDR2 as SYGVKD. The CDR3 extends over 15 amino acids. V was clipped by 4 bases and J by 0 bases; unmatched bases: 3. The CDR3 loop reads CAISGSSGSYNEQFF. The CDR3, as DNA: TGTGCCATCAGTGGATCTAGCGGCTCCTACAATGAGCAGTTCTTC.

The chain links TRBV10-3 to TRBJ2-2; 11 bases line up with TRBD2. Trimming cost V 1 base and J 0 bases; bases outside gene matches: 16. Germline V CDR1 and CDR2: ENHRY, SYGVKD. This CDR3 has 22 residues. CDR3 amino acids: CAISEWWGRLAGGKSNTGELFF. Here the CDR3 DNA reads TGTGCCATCAGTGAGTGGTGGGGGCGGCTAGCGGGAGGAAAATCGAACACCGGGGAGCTGTTTTTT.

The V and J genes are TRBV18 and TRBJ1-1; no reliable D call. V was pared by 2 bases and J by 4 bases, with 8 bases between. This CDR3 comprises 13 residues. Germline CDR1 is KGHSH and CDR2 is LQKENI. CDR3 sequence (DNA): TGTGCCAGCTCACCAAGCAGCATCACTGAAGCTTTCTTT. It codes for CASSPSSITEAFF.